This section outlines one T cell receptor (beta chain) sequence together with its context. The entry originates in a study of control samples from healthy donors and cancer patients. The protocol was immunoSEQ multiplex PCR, while the TCRdb copy is restricted to in-frame clones and leaves out a portion. This sample has some 150,000 clones, with more than 85% found just once. Looked up from germline, CDR1 is SEHNR and CDR2 is FQNEAQ (reference sequence). Trimming removed 5 bases at V and 0 bases at J, with 13 bases between. The CDR3 runs to 15 residues. Sequencing input: blood. The TCR was taken from a middle-aged man in good health. The chain is built from TRBV7-9 and TRBJ2-5; D perhaps matches TRBD1 (6 bases). The CDR3 region has the DNA TGTGCCAGCAGCCACAGGACAGACCACCAAGAGACCCAGTACTTC. It specifies CASSHRTDHQETQYF.